Each of the 27 T cell receptor beta chains below was sequenced from the same sample in a study of shared clonotypes between healthy human individuals. The assay was immunoSEQ multiplex PCR, and TCRdb's table has in-frame clones only and misses some. The sample lists about 560,000 clones; roughly four fifths were seen once. The sequenced sample was PBMCs. Receptor source: a woman in her thirties or forties in good health. Some clones in this sample may be carry-over from other donors' samples.

Points on this clone: A much larger clone differs by one base, so this may be a read error. The V call is TRBV28, the J call TRBJ2-7; 7 nucleotides match TRBD1. CDR1 is MDHEN and CDR2 is SYDVKM in the germline V gene. The J segment lost 6 bases and the V segment lost 6 bases, leaving 14 bases of the junction unmatched. The CDR3 length is 15 residues. CDR3 protein: CASSPGDRDVVEQYF. CDR3 coding DNA: TGTGCCAGCAGCCCCGGAGACAGGGATGTGGTCGAGCAGTACTTC.

V usage is TRBV4-2 and J usage is TRBJ2-3; 9 nucleotides align to TRBD2. V lost 3 bases and J lost 1; bases outside the gene matches: 14. CDR3 length: 19 amino acids. Germline V gene sequence: CDR1 LGHNA, CDR2 YNFKEQ. CDR3 sequence reads: CASSHSWAGGARGTDTQYF. CDR3 coding DNA: TGTGCCAGCAGCCATAGCTGGGCGGGAGGGGCCCGGGGCACAGATACGCAGTATTTT.

This clone appeared a few times. This chain links TRBV18 with TRBJ1-2; D possibly corresponds to TRBD1 (6 bases). Germline CDR1 and CDR2: KGHSH and LQKENI. V was trimmed by 3 bases and J by 2 bases, leaving 13 bases between them. This CDR3 has 15 residues. The DNA of the CDR3 is TGTGCCAGCTCACCCCGGCCAGGGGTAAACTATGGCTACACCTTC. This sequence encodes CASSPRPGVNYGYTF.

The J gene is TRBJ2-5, the V gene TRBV29-1; TRBD1 matches 10 bases. The CDR3 totals 15 residues. CDR1 SQVTM and CDR2 ANQGSEA come from the germline V gene. V trimming: 7 bases; J trimming: 4 bases; junction bases outside the gene matches: 12. The CDR3 DNA reads TGCAGCGGAAGGGACAGGGGAGTTCCTGGAGAGACCCAGTACTTC. Its translation: CSGRDRGVPGETQYF.

This chain connects TRBV10-2 to TRBJ2-5, with 12 bases that match TRBD2. V shed 6 bases, J shed 4 bases, and the junction held 6 bases outside the gene matches. CDR1 is WSHSY and CDR2 is SAAADI in the germline V gene. The CDR3 loop spans 15 amino acids. The CDR3 coding sequence is TGCGCCAGCAGCCGACTAGCGGGAGAAGGAGAGACCCAGTACTTC. It specifies CASSRLAGEGETQYF.

The V call is TRBV29-1, the J call TRBJ2-2; D ambiguous. CDR1 and CDR2 from the germline V gene are SQVTM and ANQGSEA. This CDR3 is 10 amino acids long. The ends were cut back, 2 bases at V and 6 bases at J, with 1 base in the middle. The CDR3 region has the DNA TGCAGCGTTGAATCCGGGGAGCTGTTTTTT. Protein sequence: CSVESGELFF.

The J gene is TRBJ2-3, the V gene TRBV7-9; TRBD1 matches at 7 bases. CDR1 and CDR2 (germline): SEHNR, FQNEAQ (reference sequence). Losses at the gene ends were 6 bases for V and 4 bases for J; bases not matched to a gene: 7. The CDR3 runs to 14 residues. The CDR3 spells CASRPGTEADTQYF. As DNA, the CDR3 is TGTGCCAGCAGGCCCGGGACAGAGGCAGATACGCAGTATTTT.

This clone was found once. J is TRBJ2-7 and V is TRBV20-1; TRBD1 is a possible D gene (6 bases). Germline values: CDR1 DFQATT, CDR2 SNEGSKA (reference sequence). V lost 7 bases and J 3 bases, leaving 10 bases between the germline ends. There are 11 residues in the CDR3. The CDR3 protein is CSEVRGYEQYF. The DNA of the CDR3 is TGCAGTGAAGTCAGGGGCTACGAGCAGTACTTC.

This clone was counted at least ten times. The V call is TRBV4-1, the J call TRBJ2-5; the match to TRBD1 covers 8 bases. Losses at the gene ends were 4 bases for V and 4 bases for J; bases not matched to a gene: 11. The CDR3 is made up of 16 amino acids. Germline assignment: CDR1 MGHRA and CDR2 YSYEKL. The CDR3 reads CASSLDRAGSSETQYF. Here the CDR3 DNA reads TGCGCCAGCAGCCTGGACAGGGCGGGAAGTTCAGAGACCCAGTACTTC.

The chain uses TRBV7-8 and TRBJ2-7; D not resolved. The V and J ends lost 7 bases and 3 bases respectively, with 16 bases between them. Germline-derived CDR1 and CDR2 are SGHVS and FQNEAQ. The CDR3 spans 14 residues. The CDR3 here is CASTSQPSFYEQYF. The CDR3, as DNA: TGTGCCAGCACCTCCCAGCCCAGCTTCTACGAGCAGTACTTC. The full variable domain, completed using reference TRBV7-8 and TRBJ2-7, is GAGVSQSPRYKVAKRGQDVALRCDPISGHVSLFWYQQALGQGPEFLTYFQNEAQLDKSGLPSDRFFAERPEGSVSTLKIQRTQQEDSAVYLCASTSQPSFYEQYFGPGTRLTVT.

In this sample, this clone turned up once. V is TRBV5-1 and J is TRBJ1-3; D is unclear. The CDR3 consists of 15 residues. The germline V gene encodes CDR1 SGHRS and CDR2 YFSETQ. Trimming stripped 0 bases from V and 3 bases from J, with 10 bases between. In nucleotides, the CDR3 is TGCGCCAGCAGCTTGGACAGCAATCTTGGAAACACCATATATTTT. Protein product: CASSLDSNLGNTIYF. The full variable domain, in which reference TRBV5-1 and TRBJ1-3 provide the parts outside the CDR3, is KAGVTQTPRYLIKTRGQQVTLSCSPISGHRSVSWYQQTPGQGLQFLFEYFSETQRNKGNFPGRFSGRQFSNSRSEMNVSTLELGDSALYLCASSLDSNLGNTIYFGEGSWLTVV.

V and J are TRBV9 and TRBJ1-2; D is possibly TRBD1 (6 bases). The CDR3 length is 18 residues. In germline, CDR1 is SGDLS, CDR2 YYNGEE. Trimming removed 0 bases from V and 7 bases from J, with 25 bases in between. The CDR3 coding sequence is TGTGCCAGCAGCGTAGGCATAGGGGGAACAGGGCGCCGGGGTGGCTACACCTTC. The encoded protein is CASSVGIGGTGRRGGYTF.

The chain has TRBV5-1 and TRBJ2-7; 9 bases are a match to TRBD1. V dropped 1 base and J dropped 4; count of bases not matched to a gene: 9. In germline, CDR1 is SGHRS, CDR2 YFSETQ. The CDR3 length is 16 residues. In DNA form, the CDR3 reads TGCGCCAGCAGCTTGCCCTGGGACAGGGAAATATACGAGCAGTACTTC. Amino acids: CASSLPWDREIYEQYF.

This clone was observed at least ten times. The chain links TRBV19 to TRBJ1-5; D remains unclear. The CDR3 sequence is 17 residues long. The germline V gene has CDR1 LNHDA and CDR2 SQIVND (reference sequence). Between the trimmed V and J ends, which lost 1 base and 1 base, there was a span of 14 bases. The CDR3 sequence is CASSIGVFSRSNQPQHF. In nucleotides, the CDR3 is TGTGCCAGTAGTATAGGAGTGTTCAGCCGGAGCAATCAGCCCCAGCATTTT.

This clone was seen just once. The rearrangement links TRBV4-2 to TRBJ2-6; 7 bases are shared with TRBD1. V trimming: 3 bases; J trimming: 2 bases; junction bases outside the gene matches: 4. CDR1 is LGHNA and CDR2 is YNFKEQ in the germline V gene. The CDR3 spans 16 residues. The CDR3 sequence: CASSQPDRAGANVLTF. The CDR3 nucleotides read TGTGCCAGCAGCCAGCCCGACAGGGCTGGGGCCAACGTCCTGACTTTC.

This clone was recorded once. This chain joins TRBV7-2 and TRBJ2-7; the match to TRBD1 covers 7 bases. V was pared by 5 bases and J by 3 bases, with 10 bases of the junction left unmatched. This CDR3 is 15 amino acids long. Germline V gene lookup returns CDR1 SGHTA and CDR2 FQGNSA. In DNA, the CDR3 is TGTGCCAGCAGCCGGCCCGACAGGGCAAGCTACGAGCAGTACTTC. Translated, it gives CASSRPDRASYEQYF.

This clone was counted a few times. J is TRBJ2-1 and V is TRBV5-1; 8 nucleotides align to TRBD2. The CDR3 consists of 15 residues. The trim removed 0 bases at V and 7 bases at J, leaving 6 bases unmatched. The germline V gene encodes CDR1 SGHRS and CDR2 YFSETQ. CDR3 nucleotides: TGCGCCAGCAGCTTGGACGGGAGGGAAGGAAATGAGCAGTTCTTC. Amino acids: CASSLDGREGNEQFF.

This clone was picked up a small number of times. The rearrangement links TRBV28 to TRBJ1-4, with TRBD1 as a possible D gene (6 bases). The V and J ends lost 8 bases and 3 bases respectively, with 19 bases between them. The CDR3 has 16 residues. Germline V gives CDR1 MDHEN, CDR2 SYDVKM. CDR3: CASGRGGGWANEKLFF. CDR3 nucleotide sequence: TGTGCCAGCGGACGGGGGGGCGGTTGGGCTAATGAAAAACTGTTTTTT. Together with reference TRBV28 and TRBJ1-4, the CDR3 gives the full variable domain: DVKVTQSSRYLVKRTGEKVFLECVQDMDHENMFWYRQDPGLGLRLIYFSYDVKMKEKGDIPEGYSVSREKKERFSLILESASTNQTSMYLCASGRGGGWANEKLFFGSGTQLSVL.

The rearrangement uses TRBV29-1 and TRBJ2-3, with TRBD2 as a possible D gene (6 bases). Per germline, CDR1 SQVTM and CDR2 ANQGSEA. Trimming took 4 bases from V and 2 from J, leaving 10 bases between them. CDR3 size: 13 residues. The CDR3 nucleotides are TGCAGCGTTGGTGGCGGGAACACAGATACGCAGTATTTT. The encoded protein is CSVGGGNTDTQYF.

The genes are TRBV4-1 and TRBJ1-1; the D gene is possibly TRBD1 (5 bases). The germline V gene encodes CDR1 MGHRA and CDR2 YSYEKL. V lost 1 base and J 2 bases, leaving 14 bases between the germline ends. The CDR3 is 16 residues long. The CDR3 bases are TGCGCCAGCAGCCAAGGCGGGGGGACGACCAACACTGAAGCTTTCTTT. This codes for CASSQGGGTTNTEAFF.

The chain carries TRBV28 and TRBJ2-7; tentative D call: TRBD1 (6 bases). The V end lost 6 bases, the J end lost 4 bases, and 19 bases lay between the germline ends. Per the germline V gene, CDR1 is MDHEN and CDR2 is SYDVKM. The CDR3 loop spans 15 amino acids. The CDR3: CASSTPPGHQYEQYF. In DNA form, the CDR3 reads TGTGCCAGCAGCACCCCGCCGGGACACCAATACGAGCAGTACTTC.

This sequence joins TRBV27 and TRBJ2-1; no firm D call. The CDR3 length is 13 residues. The germline gives CDR1 MNHEY, CDR2 SMNVEV (reference sequence). V lost 0 bases to trimming and J lost 8 bases, with 8 bases between them. CDR3 sequence: CASSLSTWDEQFF. The CDR3 DNA sequence: TGTGCCAGCAGTTTATCCACCTGGGATGAGCAGTTCTTC.

V usage is TRBV5-1 and J usage is TRBJ2-6; weak D call: TRBD1 (5 bases). Trimming removed 7 bases from V and 0 bases from J, with 11 bases in between. Germline V gene data show CDR1 as SGHRS and CDR2 as YFSETQ. This CDR3 contains 15 residues. The CDR3 sequence: CASGIDSSGANVLTF. For the CDR3, the DNA is TGCGCCAGCGGGATCGACAGCTCTGGGGCCAACGTCCTGACTTTC.

The chain employs TRBV28 and TRBJ1-3, with 9 bases that match TRBD1. Germline V CDR1 and CDR2: MDHEN, SYDVKM. The CDR3 spans 15 residues. Trimming removed 5 bases from V and 3 bases from J; junction bases left unmatched: 5. The chain's CDR3 is CASSVQGALGNTIYF. For the CDR3, the DNA is TGTGCCAGCAGTGTACAGGGGGCCCTTGGAAACACCATATATTTT.

CDR3 amino acids: CASSFGLAGAYEQFF. CDR3 nucleotides: TGTGCCAGTAGTTTCGGACTAGCGGGAGCGTATGAGCAGTTCTTC. The genes are TRBV19 and TRBJ2-1, with 13 bases identical to TRBD2. J gave up 8 bases and V 5 bases, and 6 bases lay outside the gene matches. The CDR3 is 15 residues long. The germline gives CDR1 LNHDA, CDR2 SQIVND (reference sequence).

CDR3 protein: CASRRGSTGELFF. The CDR3 nucleotides read TGTGCCAGCAGACGTGGTAGCACCGGGGAGCTGTTTTTT. The chain combines TRBV11-2 with TRBJ2-2; D remains unclear. The CDR3 spans 13 residues. Germline CDR1 reads SGHAT; CDR2 reads FQNNGV. Trimming took off 6 bases at V and 4 bases at J, with 9 bases between the two ends. Supplemented by reference TRBV11-2 and TRBJ2-2, the full variable domain reads EAGVAQSPRYKIIEKRQSVAFWCNPISGHATLYWYQQILGQGPKLLIQFQNNGVVDDSQLPKDRFSAERLKGVDSTLKIQPAKLEDSAVYLCASRRGSTGELFFGEGSRLTVL.

The CDR3 here is CAWSVREETQYF. The CDR3 DNA reads as TGTGCCTGGAGTGTACGGGAAGAGACCCAGTACTTC. V usage is TRBV30 and J usage is TRBJ2-5; D ambiguous. Trimming cost V 0 bases and J 3 bases, with 5 bases left between them. Germline V gene sequence: CDR1 GTSNPN, CDR2 SVGIG (reference sequence). The CDR3 covers 12 residues.